This T cell receptor beta chain was obtained from a study of graft-versus-host responses after intestinal transplantation. Germline lookup yields CDR1 KGHSH and CDR2 LQKENI. The CDR3 totals 16 residues. V lost 3 bases to trimming and J lost 6 bases; unmatched junction nucleotides: 8. The assay was immunoSEQ multiplex PCR, and TCRdb's table has in-frame clones only and misses some. The sample consists of tens of thousands of clones, about 89% of them appearing once. As regards this clone: Its antigen is still unknown.

The gene calls are TRBV18 and TRBJ2-2; 9 nucleotides line up with TRBD1. Sequenced material: unstimulated CD4+ T cells sorted from spleen or lymph node cells, taken before intestinal transplant. The origin of this receptor is a human donor who received an intestinal transplant. The CDR3: CASSPAGTGYSGELFF. The DNA of the CDR3 is TGTGCCAGCTCACCGGCCGGGACAGGGTATTCCGGGGAGCTGTTTTTT. The whole variable domain, remainder taken from reference TRBV18 and TRBJ2-2, is NAGVMQNPRHLVRRRGQEARLRCSPMKGHSHVYWYRQLPEEGLKFMVYLQKENIIDESGMPKERFSAEFPKEGPSILRIQQVVRGDSAAYFCASSPAGTGYSGELFFGEGSRLTVL.